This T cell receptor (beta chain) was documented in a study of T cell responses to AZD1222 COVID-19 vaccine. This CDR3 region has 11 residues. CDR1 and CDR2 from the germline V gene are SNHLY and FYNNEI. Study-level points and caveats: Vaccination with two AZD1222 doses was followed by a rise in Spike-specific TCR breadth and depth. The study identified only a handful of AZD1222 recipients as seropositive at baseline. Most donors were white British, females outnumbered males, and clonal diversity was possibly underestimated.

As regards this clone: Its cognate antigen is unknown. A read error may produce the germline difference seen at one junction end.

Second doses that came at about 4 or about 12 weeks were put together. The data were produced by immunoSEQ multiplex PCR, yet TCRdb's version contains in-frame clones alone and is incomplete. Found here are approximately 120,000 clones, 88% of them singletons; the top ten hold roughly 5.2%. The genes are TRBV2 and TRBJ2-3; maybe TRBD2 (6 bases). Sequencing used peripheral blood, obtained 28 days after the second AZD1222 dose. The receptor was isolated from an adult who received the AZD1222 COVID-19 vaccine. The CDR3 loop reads CASSEAEGADF. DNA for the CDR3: TGTGCCAGCAGTGAAGCGGAGGGCGCGGATTTT.